This TCR beta chain originates from a study of neurological immune-mediated disorders. General observations from the study: Patients with HTLV-1-associated myelopathy showed the most TCR clonal expansion. Those with multiple sclerosis showed the least, falling below healthy controls.

TCRdb itself ran the 5' RACE reads through MiXCR, one entry per CDR3 protein. The sample holds tens of thousands of distinct CDR3 sequences; around a tenth are singletons and the top ten take 3% to 4.5%. The germline V gene encodes CDR1 SGHDT and CDR2 YYEEEE. V was clipped by 6 bases and J by 7 bases, with 16 bases between them. The length of the CDR3 is 14 residues. Many counts were recorded for this clonotype. Its specificity is not known. Sequencing was done on a sample of CD4+ T cells from blood. The TCR was taken from a woman aged 30 to 39 with HTLV-1-associated myelopathy (HAM/TSP). The chain joins TRBV5-6 to TRBJ2-2; no firm D call. The CDR3 reads CASNLVSPGGELFF. In nucleotides, the CDR3 is TGTGCCAGCAACCTCGTTTCACCGGGCGGGGAGCTGTTTTTT.